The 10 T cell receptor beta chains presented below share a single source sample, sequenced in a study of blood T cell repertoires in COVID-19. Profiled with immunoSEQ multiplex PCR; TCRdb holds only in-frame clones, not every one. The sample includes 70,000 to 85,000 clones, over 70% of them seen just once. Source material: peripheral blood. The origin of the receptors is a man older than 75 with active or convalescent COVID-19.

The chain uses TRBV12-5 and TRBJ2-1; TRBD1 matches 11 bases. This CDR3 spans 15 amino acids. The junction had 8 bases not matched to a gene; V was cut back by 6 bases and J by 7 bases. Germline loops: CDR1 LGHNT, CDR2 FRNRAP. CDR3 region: CASGPGQGERNEQFF. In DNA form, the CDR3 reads TGTGCTAGTGGCCCGGGACAGGGGGAACGTAATGAGCAGTTCTTC.

CDR3 amino acids: CASSPWGGTEAFF. The CDR3 bases are TGTGCCAGCAGCCCGTGGGGCGGAACTGAAGCTTTCTTT. V and J are TRBV9 and TRBJ1-1; a possible D gene is TRBD1 (5 bases). Trimming pared 4 bases from V and 5 bases from J, leaving 12 bases between. The CDR3 has 13 amino acids. Per the germline V gene, CDR1 is SGDLS and CDR2 is YYNGEE.

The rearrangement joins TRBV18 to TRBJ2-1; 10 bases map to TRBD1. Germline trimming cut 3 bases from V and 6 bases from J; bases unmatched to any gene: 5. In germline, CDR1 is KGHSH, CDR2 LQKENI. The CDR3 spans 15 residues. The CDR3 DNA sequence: TGTGCCAGCTCACCCGGGACAGGGGCGTCCAATGAGCAGTTCTTC. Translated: CASSPGTGASNEQFF.

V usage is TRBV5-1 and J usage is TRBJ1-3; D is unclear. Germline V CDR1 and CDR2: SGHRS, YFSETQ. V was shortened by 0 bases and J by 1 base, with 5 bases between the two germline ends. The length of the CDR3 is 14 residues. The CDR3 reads CASSLGTSGNTIYF. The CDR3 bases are TGCGCCAGCAGCTTGGGGACTTCTGGAAACACCATATATTTT.

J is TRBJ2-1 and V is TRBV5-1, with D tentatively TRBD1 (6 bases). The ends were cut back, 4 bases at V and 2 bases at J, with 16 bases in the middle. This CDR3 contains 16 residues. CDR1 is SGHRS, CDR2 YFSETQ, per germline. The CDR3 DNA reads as TGCGCCAGCAGCATCGGGACACTCTCGACCTACAATGAGCAGTTCTTC. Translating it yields CASSIGTLSTYNEQFF.

CDR3 nucleotide sequence: TGTGCCAGTAGTAGGGACTACACAGATACGCAGTATTTT. It specifies CASSRDYTDTQYF. V gene TRBV19 combines with J gene TRBJ2-3; TRBD2 agrees at 7 bases. The germline V gene encodes CDR1 LNHDA and CDR2 SQIVND (reference sequence). V trimming: 4 bases; J trimming: 2 bases; junction bases outside the gene matches: 0. The CDR3 contains 13 residues.

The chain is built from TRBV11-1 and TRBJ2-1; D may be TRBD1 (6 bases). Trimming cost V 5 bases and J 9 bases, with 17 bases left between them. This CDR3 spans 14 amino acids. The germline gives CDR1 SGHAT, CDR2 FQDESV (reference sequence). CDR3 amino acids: CASSPDLGGGEQFF. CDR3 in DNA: TGTGCCAGCAGCCCAGACCTTGGGGGCGGTGAGCAGTTCTTC.

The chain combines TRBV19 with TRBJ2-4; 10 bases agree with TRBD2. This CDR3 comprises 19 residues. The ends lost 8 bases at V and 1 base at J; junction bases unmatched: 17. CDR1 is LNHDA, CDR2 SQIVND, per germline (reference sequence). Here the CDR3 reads CASAPRAGLAGVAKNIQYF. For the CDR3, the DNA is TGTGCCAGTGCACCTCGGGCGGGGCTAGCGGGAGTGGCCAAAAACATTCAGTACTTC.

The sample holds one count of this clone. CDR3 nucleotides: TGTGCCAGCAGCCCCCCGGGGACAGGGAGGACTGAAGCTTTCTTT. Residues: CASSPPGTGRTEAFF. V usage is TRBV9 and J usage is TRBJ1-1, with 9 bases matching TRBD1. With 4 bases clipped from V and 5 bases from J, the junction kept 9 bases outside the gene matches. Germline CDR1 reads SGDLS; CDR2 reads YYNGEE. This CDR3 spans 15 amino acids.

The CDR3 DNA sequence: TGTGCCAGCAGCCTAAGGAGTGAGACCCAGTACTTC. Protein: CASSLRSETQYF. The chain is built from TRBV5-4 and TRBJ2-5, with D hard to call. CDR1 SGHNT and CDR2 YYREEE come from the germline V gene (reference sequence). This CDR3 has 12 amino acids. Trimming shortened V by 4 bases and J by 5 bases, and 9 bases separated the two germline ends.